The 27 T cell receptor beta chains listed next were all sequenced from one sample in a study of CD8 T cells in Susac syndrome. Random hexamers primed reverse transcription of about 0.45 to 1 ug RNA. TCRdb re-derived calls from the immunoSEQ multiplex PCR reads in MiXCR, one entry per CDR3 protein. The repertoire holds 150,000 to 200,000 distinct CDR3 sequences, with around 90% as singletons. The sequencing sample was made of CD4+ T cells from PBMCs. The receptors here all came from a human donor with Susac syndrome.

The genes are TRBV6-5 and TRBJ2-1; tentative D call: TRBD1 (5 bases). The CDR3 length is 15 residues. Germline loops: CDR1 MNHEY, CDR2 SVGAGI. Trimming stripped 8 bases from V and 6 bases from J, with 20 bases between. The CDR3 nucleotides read TGTGCCAGCCTGGCCCAGGGCGATCTCCGCAATGAGCAGTTCTTC. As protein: CASLAQGDLRNEQFF.

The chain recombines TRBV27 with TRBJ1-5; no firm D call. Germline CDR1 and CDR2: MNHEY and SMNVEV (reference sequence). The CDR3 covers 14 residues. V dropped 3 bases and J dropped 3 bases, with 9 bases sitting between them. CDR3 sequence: CASSLRRVNQPQHF. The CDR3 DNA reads TGTGCCAGCAGTTTGAGGAGGGTCAATCAGCCCCAGCATTTT.

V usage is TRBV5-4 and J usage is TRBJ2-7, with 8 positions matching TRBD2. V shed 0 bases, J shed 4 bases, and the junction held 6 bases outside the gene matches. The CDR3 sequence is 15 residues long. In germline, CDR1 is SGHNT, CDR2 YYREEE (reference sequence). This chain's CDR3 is CASSLVSREGYEQYF. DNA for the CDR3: TGTGCCAGCAGCTTGGTTTCTCGGGAGGGGTACGAGCAGTACTTC.

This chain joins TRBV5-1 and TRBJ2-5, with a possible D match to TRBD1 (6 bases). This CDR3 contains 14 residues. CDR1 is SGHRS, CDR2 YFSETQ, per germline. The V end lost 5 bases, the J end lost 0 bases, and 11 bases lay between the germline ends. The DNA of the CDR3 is TGCGCCAGCAGACTAACAGGGTACCAAGAGACCCAGTACTTC. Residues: CASRLTGYQETQYF.

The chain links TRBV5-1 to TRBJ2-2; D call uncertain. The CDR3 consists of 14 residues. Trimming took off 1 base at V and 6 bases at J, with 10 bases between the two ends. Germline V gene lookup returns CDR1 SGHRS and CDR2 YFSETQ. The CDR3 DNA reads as TGCGCCAGCAGCTTGTCGACGGCGGCCGGGGAGCTGTTTTTT. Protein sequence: CASSLSTAAGELFF. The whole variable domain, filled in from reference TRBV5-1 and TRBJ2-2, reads KAGVTQTPRYLIKTRGQQVTLSCSPISGHRSVSWYQQTPGQGLQFLFEYFSETQRNKGNFPGRFSGRQFSNSRSEMNVSTLELGDSALYLCASSLSTAAGELFFGEGSRLTVL.

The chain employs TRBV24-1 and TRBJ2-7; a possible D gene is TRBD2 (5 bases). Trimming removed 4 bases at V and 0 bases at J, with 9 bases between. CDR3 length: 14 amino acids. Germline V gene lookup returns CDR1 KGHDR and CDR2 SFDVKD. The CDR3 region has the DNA TGTGCCACCAGTGACGCCACTAGCTCCTACGAGCAGTACTTC. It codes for CATSDATSSYEQYF.

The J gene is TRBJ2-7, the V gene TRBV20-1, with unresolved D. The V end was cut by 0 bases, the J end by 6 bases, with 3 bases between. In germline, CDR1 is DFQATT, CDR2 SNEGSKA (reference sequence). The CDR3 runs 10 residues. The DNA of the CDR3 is TGCAGTGCTAGAGAGGGCGAGCAGTACTTC. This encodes CSAREGEQYF.

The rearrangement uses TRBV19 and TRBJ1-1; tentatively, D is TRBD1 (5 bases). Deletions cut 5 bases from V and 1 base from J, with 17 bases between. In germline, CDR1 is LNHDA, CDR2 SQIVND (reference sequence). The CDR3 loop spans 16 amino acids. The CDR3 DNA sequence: TGTGCCAGTAGTGGTTCACAGGATTACTGGAACACTGAAGCTTTCTTT. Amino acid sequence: CASSGSQDYWNTEAFF.

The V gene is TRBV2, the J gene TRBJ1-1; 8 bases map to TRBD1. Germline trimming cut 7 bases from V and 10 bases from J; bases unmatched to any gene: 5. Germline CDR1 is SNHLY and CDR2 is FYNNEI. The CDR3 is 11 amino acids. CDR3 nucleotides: TGTGCCAGCACCCTGGACAGGGCAGCTTTCTTT. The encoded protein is CASTLDRAAFF.

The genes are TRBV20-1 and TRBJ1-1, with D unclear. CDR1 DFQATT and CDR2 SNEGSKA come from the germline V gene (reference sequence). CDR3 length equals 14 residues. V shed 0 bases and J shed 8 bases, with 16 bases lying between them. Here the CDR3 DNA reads TGCAGTGCTAGAGATCGTTTGGATTCCCCCGAAGCTTTCTTT. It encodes CSARDRLDSPEAFF.

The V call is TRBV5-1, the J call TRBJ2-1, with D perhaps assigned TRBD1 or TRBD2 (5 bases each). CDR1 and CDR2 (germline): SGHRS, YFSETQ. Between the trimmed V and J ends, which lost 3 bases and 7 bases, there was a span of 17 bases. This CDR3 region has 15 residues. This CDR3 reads CASSWLGEITNEQFF. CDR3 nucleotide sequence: TGCGCCAGCAGCTGGTTGGGGGAGATTACGAATGAGCAGTTCTTC. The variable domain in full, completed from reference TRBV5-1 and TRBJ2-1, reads KAGVTQTPRYLIKTRGQQVTLSCSPISGHRSVSWYQQTPGQGLQFLFEYFSETQRNKGNFPGRFSGRQFSNSRSEMNVSTLELGDSALYLCASSWLGEITNEQFFGPGTRLTVL.

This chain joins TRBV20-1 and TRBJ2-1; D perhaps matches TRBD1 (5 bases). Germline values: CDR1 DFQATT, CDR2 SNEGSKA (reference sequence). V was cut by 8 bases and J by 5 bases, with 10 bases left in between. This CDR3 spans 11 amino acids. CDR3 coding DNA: TGCAGTACAGGAGATCACAATGAGCAGTTCTTC. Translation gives CSTGDHNEQFF.

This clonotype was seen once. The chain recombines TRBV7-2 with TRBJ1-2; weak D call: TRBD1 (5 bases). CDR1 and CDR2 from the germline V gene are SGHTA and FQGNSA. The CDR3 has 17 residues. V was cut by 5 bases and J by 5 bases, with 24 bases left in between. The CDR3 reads CASSPKGRGGVGYGYTF. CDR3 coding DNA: TGTGCCAGCAGCCCGAAGGGGCGCGGTGGCGTTGGTTATGGCTACACCTTC.

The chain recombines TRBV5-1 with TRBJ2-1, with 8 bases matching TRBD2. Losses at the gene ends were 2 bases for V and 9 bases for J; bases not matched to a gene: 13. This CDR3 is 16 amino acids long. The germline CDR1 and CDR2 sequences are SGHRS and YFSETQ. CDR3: CASSFDPGGAGSEQFF. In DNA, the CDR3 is TGCGCCAGCAGCTTTGACCCCGGGGGGGCAGGTAGTGAGCAGTTCTTC. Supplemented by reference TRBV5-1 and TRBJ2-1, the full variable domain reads KAGVTQTPRYLIKTRGQQVTLSCSPISGHRSVSWYQQTPGQGLQFLFEYFSETQRNKGNFPGRFSGRQFSNSRSEMNVSTLELGDSALYLCASSFDPGGAGSEQFFGPGTRLTVL.

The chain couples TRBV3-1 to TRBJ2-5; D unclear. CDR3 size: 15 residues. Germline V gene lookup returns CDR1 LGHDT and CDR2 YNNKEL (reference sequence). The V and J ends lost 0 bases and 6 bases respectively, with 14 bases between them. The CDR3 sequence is CASSQERLVKKTQYF. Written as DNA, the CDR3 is TGTGCCAGCAGCCAAGAACGGCTAGTAAAAAAGACCCAGTACTTC.

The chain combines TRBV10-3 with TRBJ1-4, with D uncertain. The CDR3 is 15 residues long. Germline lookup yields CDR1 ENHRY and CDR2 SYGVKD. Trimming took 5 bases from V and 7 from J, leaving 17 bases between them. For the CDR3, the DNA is TGTGCCATCAGTCAATCCGGGCCGCCCACTGAAAAACTGTTTTTT. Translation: CAISQSGPPTEKLFF.

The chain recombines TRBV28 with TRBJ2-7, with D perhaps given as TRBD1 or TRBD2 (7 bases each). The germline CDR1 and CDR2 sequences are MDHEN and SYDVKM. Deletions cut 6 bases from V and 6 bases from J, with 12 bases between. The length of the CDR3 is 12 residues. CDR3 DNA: TGTGCCAGCAGACAGGGGAGGGGCGAGCAGTACTTC. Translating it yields CASRQGRGEQYF. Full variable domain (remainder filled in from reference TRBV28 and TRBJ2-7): DVKVTQSSRYLVKRTGEKVFLECVQDMDHENMFWYRQDPGLGLRLIYFSYDVKMKEKGDIPEGYSVSREKKERFSLILESASTNQTSMYLCASRQGRGEQYFGPGTRLTVT.

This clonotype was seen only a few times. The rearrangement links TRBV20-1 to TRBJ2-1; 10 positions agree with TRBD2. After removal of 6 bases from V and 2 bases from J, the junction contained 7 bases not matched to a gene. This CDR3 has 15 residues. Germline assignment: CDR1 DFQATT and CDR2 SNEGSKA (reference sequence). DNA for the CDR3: TGCAGTGCACCACGCGGGACTAGCGCCTACAATGAGCAGTTCTTC. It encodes CSAPRGTSAYNEQFF.

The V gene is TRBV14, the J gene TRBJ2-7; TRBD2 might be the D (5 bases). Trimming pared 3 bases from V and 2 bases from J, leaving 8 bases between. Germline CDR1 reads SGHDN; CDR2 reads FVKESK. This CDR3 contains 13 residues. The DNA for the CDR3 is TGTGCCAGCAGCCACGGAGGCCCCTACGAGCAGTACTTC. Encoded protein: CASSHGGPYEQYF.

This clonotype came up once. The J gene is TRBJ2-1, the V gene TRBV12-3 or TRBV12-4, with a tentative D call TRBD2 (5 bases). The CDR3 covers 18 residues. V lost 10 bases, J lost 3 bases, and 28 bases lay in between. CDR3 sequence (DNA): TGTGCCACCCCGGGGAAAGATCTGGCAAGAAGGTTCTACAATGAGCAGTTCTTC. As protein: CATPGKDLARRFYNEQFF.

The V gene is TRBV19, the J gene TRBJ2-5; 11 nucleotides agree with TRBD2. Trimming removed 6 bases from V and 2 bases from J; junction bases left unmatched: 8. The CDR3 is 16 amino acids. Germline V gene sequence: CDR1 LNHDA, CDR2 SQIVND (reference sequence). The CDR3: CASSLGGLAEQETQYF. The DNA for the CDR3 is TGTGCCAGTAGCCTGGGGGGACTAGCGGAACAAGAGACCCAGTACTTC.

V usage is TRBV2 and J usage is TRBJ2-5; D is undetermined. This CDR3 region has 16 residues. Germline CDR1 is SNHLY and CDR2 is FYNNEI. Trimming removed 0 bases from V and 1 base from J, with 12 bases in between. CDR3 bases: TGTGCCAGCAGTGAAGCGCTCGGCGCTAGCCAAGAGACCCAGTACTTC. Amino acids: CASSEALGASQETQYF.

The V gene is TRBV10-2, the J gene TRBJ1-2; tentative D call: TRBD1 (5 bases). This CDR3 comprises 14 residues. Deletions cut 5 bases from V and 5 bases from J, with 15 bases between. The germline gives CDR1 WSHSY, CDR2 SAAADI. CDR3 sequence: CASSKTDPPYGYTF. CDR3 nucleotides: TGCGCCAGCAGTAAGACAGACCCACCTTATGGCTACACCTTC.

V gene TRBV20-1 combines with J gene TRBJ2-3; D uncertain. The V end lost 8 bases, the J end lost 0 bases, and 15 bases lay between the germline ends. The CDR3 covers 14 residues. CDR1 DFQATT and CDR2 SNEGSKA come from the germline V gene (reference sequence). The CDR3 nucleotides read TGCAGTAGGAGACCGACGCCGAGCACAGATACGCAGTATTTT. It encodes CSRRPTPSTDTQYF.

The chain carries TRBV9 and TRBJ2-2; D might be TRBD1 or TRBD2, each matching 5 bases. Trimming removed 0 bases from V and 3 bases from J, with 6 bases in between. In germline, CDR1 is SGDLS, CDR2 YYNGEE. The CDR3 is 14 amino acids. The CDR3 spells CASSVEGHTGELFF. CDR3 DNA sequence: TGTGCCAGCAGCGTAGAGGGACACACCGGGGAGCTGTTTTTT.

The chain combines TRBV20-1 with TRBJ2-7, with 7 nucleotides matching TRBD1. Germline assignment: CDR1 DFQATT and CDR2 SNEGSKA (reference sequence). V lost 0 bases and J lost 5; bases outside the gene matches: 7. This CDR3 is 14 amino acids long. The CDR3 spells CSARDIQGIDEQYF. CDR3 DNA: TGCAGTGCTAGAGATATACAGGGGATCGACGAGCAGTACTTC.

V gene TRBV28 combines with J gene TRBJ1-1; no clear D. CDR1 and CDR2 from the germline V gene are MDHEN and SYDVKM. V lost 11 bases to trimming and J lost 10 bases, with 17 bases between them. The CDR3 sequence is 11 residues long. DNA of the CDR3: TGTGCCGGGATCCGCGGCGGCGCAGCTTTCTTT. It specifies CAGIRGGAAFF.